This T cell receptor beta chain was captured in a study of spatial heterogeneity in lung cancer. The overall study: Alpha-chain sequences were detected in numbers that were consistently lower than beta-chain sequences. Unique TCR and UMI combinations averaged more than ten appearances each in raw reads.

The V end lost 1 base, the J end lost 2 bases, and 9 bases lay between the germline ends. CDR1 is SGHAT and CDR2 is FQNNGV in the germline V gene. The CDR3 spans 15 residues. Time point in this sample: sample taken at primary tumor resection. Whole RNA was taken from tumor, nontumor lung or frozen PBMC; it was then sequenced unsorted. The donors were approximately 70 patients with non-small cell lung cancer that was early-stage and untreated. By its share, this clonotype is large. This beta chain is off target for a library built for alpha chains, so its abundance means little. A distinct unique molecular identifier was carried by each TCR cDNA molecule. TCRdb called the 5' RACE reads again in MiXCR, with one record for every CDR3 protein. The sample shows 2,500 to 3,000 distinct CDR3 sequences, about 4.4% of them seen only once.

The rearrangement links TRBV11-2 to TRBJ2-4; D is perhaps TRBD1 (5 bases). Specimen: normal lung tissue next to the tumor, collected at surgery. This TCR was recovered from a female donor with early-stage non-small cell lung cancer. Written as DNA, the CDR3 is TGTGCCAGCAGCTTAGGGCACAGGTCCAAAAACATTCAGTACTTC. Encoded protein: CASSLGHRSKNIQYF.